This T cell receptor beta chain originates from a study of STAT3 mutations in large granular lymphocyte leukemia. Study summary: More than half of T-LGLL patients received immunosuppressive therapy. Study findings and constraints: Every T-LGLL patient had at least one immunodominant TCRbeta clonotype. Treatment regimens differed across patients between samplings. TCR clonotype switching after therapy occurred in about 35% of the 18 patients.

Average productive template count per sample was approximately 40,000. Sequenced by immunoSEQ multiplex PCR; TCRdb stores in-frame clones only, minus some. The sample holds roughly 35,000 clones, 88% seen once. On this clone: Antigen unknown.

Unmatched junction bases numbered 7, after V lost 3 bases and J lost 1 base. Germline values: CDR1 SGHRS, CDR2 YFSETQ. CDR3 length equals 15 residues. The V gene is TRBV5-1, the J gene TRBJ2-7; 7 bases align to TRBD1. Input material: PBMCs. The receptor's source is a human donor with T large granular lymphocyte leukemia. Some clones in this sample may be carry-over from other donors' samples. In DNA form, the CDR3 reads TGCGCCAGCAGCTCCAGACAGGGTTGGTCCTACGAGCAGTACTTC. Translated: CASSSRQGWSYEQYF.